The T cell receptor beta chain under discussion was sequenced for a study of CD8+CD57+ T cells in acquired aplastic anemia. Findings and caveats of the study: Significant differences in CD8+ Simpson's diversity were not observed between patients and controls.

Turning to this clonotype: The antigen is undetermined. A junction boundary mismatches the germline segment, possibly from a read error.

Profiling that covered TCR beta VDJ and CDR3 relied on genomic DNA as its template. TCRdb processed the reads anew with MiXCR; each CDR3 protein has one entry. In the table there are some 180,000 distinct CDR3 sequences, 40% to 50% of which are singletons. This clonotype was obtained from a human donor in good health. Sequencing used sorted CD4+, CD8+, or CD8+CD57+ T cells (not recorded which) from PBMCs.

CDR3 sequence reads: CASSNTGSTDTQYF. The CDR3 region has the DNA TGTGCCAGCAGTAATACCGGGTCGACAGATACGCAGTACTTC. This rearrangement joins TRBV10-3 to TRBJ2-7, with a possible D match to TRBD1 (5 bases). This CDR3 region has 14 residues. Germline CDR1 ENHRY, CDR2 SYGVKD.